This T cell receptor (beta chain) was captured in a study of response to subunit inactivated influenza vaccine. Overall study findings and caveats: Few additional T cells are recruited per seasonal influenza vaccination, authors suggested.

Remarks on this clonotype: Antigen unknown.

TCRdb re-analysed the RT-PCR reads in MiXCR, keeping a single row per CDR3 protein. Here the sample spans hundreds of thousands of distinct CDR3 sequences, 22% being singletons. CDR1 is MNHEY and CDR2 is SVGAGI in the germline V gene. Trimming cost V 4 bases and J 8 bases, with 15 bases left between them. The CDR3 has 15 residues. Sample: PBMCs from blood, taken 21 months after vaccination. The chain combines TRBV6-5 with TRBJ1-6; D not resolved. This TCR was recovered from a man aged 50-75 years who received an inactivated influenza vaccine. The chain's CDR3 is CASSSALGLDSPLHF. CDR3 DNA: TGTGCCAGCAGTTCCGCTCTGGGTTTGGATTCACCCCTCCACTTT.